This TCR beta chain appears in the sequencing data of a study of B cell selection in AIRE deficiency. Germline V gene lookup returns CDR1 SGHVS and CDR2 FQNEAQ. After removal of 5 bases from V and 5 bases from J, the junction contained 10 bases not matched to a gene. The CDR3 is 16 amino acids. Comment on this clone: Its matching antigen is unknown.

Regarding the study as a whole: Shorter CDR3s marked shared Treg sequences, biased toward few non-templated insertions. About 31% of healthy-donor shared Treg TCRbeta sequences appeared in patient Tconv cells. Healthy donors alone shared more than 30% of thousands of Treg sequences; patients alone nearly 9.5%.

Sorting defined conventional CD4 T cells as CD4+CD127+. Controls came from healthy donors unrelated to patients. The assay was immunoSEQ multiplex PCR, and TCRdb's table has in-frame clones only and misses some. The sample has fewer than 30,000 clones, approximately 96% seen once. Specimen: CD4+CD127+ conventional T cells sorted from PBMCs. The receptor was isolated from a human donor in good health. The rearrangement links TRBV7-8 to TRBJ2-3, with 10 positions matching TRBD1. The CDR3 DNA is TGTGCCAGCAGCGTTCCGGGACAGGGGATCGGAGATACGCAGTATTTT. This sequence encodes CASSVPGQGIGDTQYF.